Below are 7 T cell receptor beta chains sequenced from a single sample in a study of cytomegalovirus exposure and HLA in healthy donors. The primer mix had 60 Vbeta and 13 Jbeta primers. This table comes from immunoSEQ multiplex PCR, and its TCRdb copy is limited to in-frame clones, with some not included. The table records about 87,000 clones, approximately 7.6% of them present only once. Specimen: PBMCs. The receptors originated from a man aged 45-60 years in good health and CMV-seronegative.

There are a few counts of this clone. The J gene is TRBJ1-1, the V gene TRBV9; D not resolved. Trimming took 0 bases from V and 1 from J, leaving 7 bases between them. This CDR3 has 14 residues. The germline V gene has CDR1 SGDLS and CDR2 YYNGEE. CDR3 nucleotides: TGTGCCAGCAGCGTAGAACTTTCGAACACTGAAGCTTTCTTT. It is translated as CASSVELSNTEAFF. The whole variable domain, remainder taken from reference TRBV9 and TRBJ1-1, is DSGVTQTPKHLITATGQRVTLRCSPRSGDLSVYWYQQSLDQGLQFLIQYYNGEERAKGNILERFSAQQFPDLHSELNLSSLELGDSALYFCASSVELSNTEAFFGQGTRLTVV.

The chain is built from TRBV5-1 and TRBJ2-1; TRBD1 is a possible D gene (6 bases). There are 15 residues in the CDR3. Trimming took 1 base from V and 10 from J, leaving 18 bases between them. Per germline, CDR1 SGHRS and CDR2 YFSETQ. The CDR3 loop reads CASSLRQGRWGEQFF. CDR3 in DNA: TGCGCCAGCAGCTTGCGTCAGGGGCGGTGGGGAGAGCAGTTCTTC.

This clone was picked up a small number of times. The chain uses TRBV30 and TRBJ1-5, with no clear D. V lost 3 bases to trimming and J lost 7 bases, with 19 bases between them. The germline gives CDR1 GTSNPN, CDR2 SVGIG (reference sequence). The CDR3 spans 15 residues. The CDR3 sequence: CAWSAAGPSGQPQHF. DNA for the CDR3: TGTGCCTGGAGCGCCGCGGGCCCCTCAGGACAGCCCCAGCATTTT.

The genes are TRBV28 and TRBJ1-2; tentatively, D is TRBD1 (6 bases). Germline values: CDR1 MDHEN, CDR2 SYDVKM. The CDR3 runs 15 residues. Trimming shortened V by 6 bases and J by 4 bases, and 18 bases separated the two germline ends. CDR3 protein: CASSPNPTGSYGYTF. CDR3 nucleotide sequence: TGTGCCAGCAGCCCTAACCCTACAGGGTCCTATGGCTACACCTTC.

This clone was counted between two and nine times. The CDR3 bases are TGTGCCAGCAGCCTTGAAAGGGGCACTGAAGCTTTCTTT. Protein: CASSLERGTEAFF. V usage is TRBV13 and J usage is TRBJ1-1; weak D call: TRBD1 (5 bases). The V and J ends lost 5 bases and 4 bases respectively, with 11 bases between them. The CDR3 has 13 residues. Germline V gene data show CDR1 as PRHDT and CDR2 as FYEKMQ (reference sequence).

The table lists this clone with a few counts. The chain combines TRBV6-1 with TRBJ2-1, with D perhaps TRBD2 (6 bases). Germline loops: CDR1 MNHNS, CDR2 SASEGT. Between the trimmed V and J ends, which lost 4 bases and 9 bases, there was a span of 16 bases. The CDR3 sequence is 14 residues long. In DNA, the CDR3 is TGTGCCAGCAGTGGCACCCAGACTAGTCCTGAGCAGTTCTTC. Residues: CASSGTQTSPEQFF.

The chain recombines TRBV4-1 with TRBJ2-5; unclear D gene. The J call may be in error: the DNA end matches TRBJ2-7 better. CDR1 and CDR2 (germline): MGHRA, YSYEKL. There are 12 residues in the CDR3. The CDR3 coding sequence is TGCGCCAGCAGCCCGCGGTGGTACGAGCAGTACTTC. Translating gives CASSPRWYEQYF.